The 9 T cell receptor beta chains below come from one sample, sequenced in a study of OX40 agonist ivuxolimab in advanced cancers. Profiling relied on immunoSEQ multiplex PCR, and the TCRdb table lists in-frame clones only, not all of them. The sample yields 65,000 or so clones, 85% to 95% seen once. The starting material was CD4+ or CD8+ T cells sorted from blood, obtained in a trial of the OX40 agonist ivuxolimab. These TCRs come from an adult with an advanced solid tumor such as melanoma, head and neck, liver or kidney cancer.

This chain uses TRBV5-4 with TRBJ2-1; possibly TRBD2 for D (6 bases). The CDR3 runs to 18 residues. Per the germline V gene, CDR1 is SGHNT and CDR2 is YYREEE (reference sequence). The V gene lost 1 base and the J gene lost 8 bases, with 25 bases spanning the gap. The chain's CDR3 is CASSLYKVTGGGIHEQFF. In DNA form, the CDR3 reads TGTGCCAGCAGCTTGTATAAGGTCACCGGAGGAGGGATCCATGAGCAGTTCTTC.

The chain links TRBV19 to TRBJ1-1; D is perhaps TRBD1 (5 bases). The CDR3 loop spans 11 amino acids. CDR1 and CDR2 from the germline V gene are LNHDA and SQIVND (reference sequence). With 10 bases removed from V and 4 bases from J, the gap between germline ends came to 10 bases. The CDR3 is CAIGGATEAFF. For the CDR3, the DNA is TGTGCCATAGGAGGGGCCACTGAAGCTTTCTTT.

The V call is TRBV7-9, the J call TRBJ1-1; 9 bases align to TRBD1. The CDR3 is made up of 12 amino acids. Germline V gene sequence: CDR1 SEHNR, CDR2 FQNEAQ (reference sequence). In DNA form, the CDR3 reads TGTGCGGCACGGACAGGGGCCACTGAAGCTTTCTTT. Translation gives CAARTGATEAFF. The whole variable domain, filled in from reference TRBV7-9 and TRBJ1-1, reads DTGVSQNPRHKITKRGQNVTFRCDPISEHNRLYWYRQTLGQGPEFLTYFQNEAQLEKSRLLSDRFSAERPKGSFSTLEIQRTEQGDSAMYLCAARTGATEAFFGQGTRLTVV.

The CDR3 is CASSPGNEQFF. The CDR3 nucleotides are TGTGCCAGCAGTCCCGGGAATGAGCAGTTCTTC. The V call is TRBV27, the J call TRBJ2-1; D ambiguous. V lost 5 bases and J 7 bases, leaving 6 bases between the germline ends. The CDR3 totals 11 residues. CDR1 is MNHEY and CDR2 is SMNVEV in the germline V gene (reference sequence).

This chain joins TRBV9 and TRBJ1-1; D ambiguous. The CDR3 runs 14 residues. From germline, CDR1 is SGDLS and CDR2 YYNGEE. Trimming removed 0 bases at V and 1 base at J, with 7 bases between. CDR3 nucleotide sequence: TGTGCCAGCAGCGTAGCTACAGAGAACACTGAAGCTTTCTTT. The encoded protein is CASSVATENTEAFF.

The CDR3 spells CASSQDRASGSAYEQYF. The CDR3 DNA reads TGCGCCAGCAGCCAAGATCGTGCTAGCGGGAGCGCCTACGAGCAGTACTTC. The chain carries TRBV4-3 and TRBJ2-7, with TRBD2 identical over 10 bases. The germline CDR1 and CDR2 sequences are LGHNA and YSLEER. V dropped 0 bases and J dropped 2; count of bases not matched to a gene: 7. This CDR3 has 17 residues.

The V call is TRBV29-1, the J call TRBJ1-2; D ambiguous. The V gene's germline CDR1 is SQVTM and CDR2 ANQGSEA. Trimming took 0 bases from V and 8 from J, leaving 7 bases between them. This CDR3 has 11 residues. CDR3 residues: CSVEDLGGYTF. CDR3 nucleotides: TGCAGCGTTGAAGATCTGGGGGGCTACACCTTC.

This sequence joins TRBV2 and TRBJ1-3; no clear D. Trimming took off 3 bases at V and 0 bases at J, with 9 bases between the two ends. The CDR3 sequence is 15 residues long. The germline V gene has CDR1 SNHLY and CDR2 FYNNEI. The CDR3 spells CASSEVGSSGNTIYF. CDR3 DNA: TGTGCCAGCAGTGAGGTGGGCAGCTCTGGAAACACCATATATTTT.

The V and J genes are TRBV7-7 and TRBJ2-7, with 14 bases aligning to TRBD2. The CDR3 runs 17 residues. Germline CDR1 and CDR2: SSHAT and FNYEAQ (reference sequence). Losses at the gene ends were 6 bases for V and 4 bases for J; bases not matched to a gene: 11. The CDR3 protein is CASSPGLAGGKQYEQYF. The CDR3 DNA reads as TGTGCCAGCAGTCCCGGACTAGCGGGAGGTAAACAGTACGAGCAGTACTTC.